The present entry profiles one TCR beta chain with its context. Antigen specificity is unknown. This sample is drawn from a study of CD8+ T cells in alopecia areata. Study-wide findings and caveats: Clonality in lesional scalp, especially alopecia totalis/universalis, exceeded that of normal scalp. Scalp sequencing also captures normal skin's resident alphabeta T cells.

Germline V CDR1 and CDR2: SEHNR, FQNEAQ (reference sequence). V was cut by 3 bases and J by 6 bases, with 9 bases left in between. The CDR3 runs 12 residues. Investigators isolated RNA and reverse transcribed it into cDNA to act as the sequencing template. Here immunoSEQ multiplex PCR was the method, and the copy in TCRdb shows in-frame clones only, minus some. The sample contains over 150,000 clones, 56% of which appear only once. The gene calls are TRBV7-9 and TRBJ2-7, with D uncertain. This TCR derives from a human donor in good health. The sample consisted of CD8+ T cells sorted from blood. CDR3 loop: CASSFSDPEQYF. DNA for the CDR3: TGTGCCAGCAGCTTCTCGGACCCCGAGCAGTACTTC.